This T cell receptor beta chain was documented in a study of siplizumab effects on memory and regulatory T cells. Notes on this clone: Its antigen is currently unknown.

CDR1 is MNHNS, CDR2 SASEGT, per germline. V lost 6 bases and J lost 6; bases outside the gene matches: 7. CDR3 size: 14 residues. Here immunoSEQ multiplex PCR was the method, and the copy in TCRdb shows in-frame clones only, minus some. The profile shows some 97,000 clones, 92% of them singletons. Findings of the study overall: Significant reduction of alloreactive sequences traceable to unstimulated CD4+ memory cells was observed with siplizumab. Few alloreactive clones mapped to unstimulated subsets.

This chain uses TRBV6-1 with TRBJ1-5, with 8 bases lining up with TRBD1. Sequenced material: Tregs sorted from blood. The receptor was isolated from a human donor in good health. CDR3 region: CASRLRGLIQPQHF. CDR3 in DNA: TGTGCCAGCAGGCTCAGGGGGCTGATTCAGCCCCAGCATTTT.